Detailed here is one T cell receptor (beta chain). The data belong to a study of blood T cell repertoires in COVID-19. The junction had 3 bases not matched to a gene; V was cut back by 4 bases and J by 2 bases. The CDR3 runs to 15 residues. Looked up from germline, CDR1 is MDHEN and CDR2 is SYDVKM. Clones were read by immunoSEQ multiplex PCR, and TCRdb kept only the in-frame ones, dropping some. The top ten clones hold under 5.5% of a sample with 50,000 to 70,000 clones, about 90% of them seen once. Sequenced input: peripheral blood. The genes are TRBV28 and TRBJ1-5, with TRBD1 identical over 9 bases. The TCR originated in a man aged 60-69 years with acute or convalescent COVID-19. CDR3 bases: TGTGCCAGCAGTTGGGGACAGGGAGGCAATCAGCCCCAGCATTTT. Translation gives CASSWGQGGNQPQHF.